The 16 T cell receptor beta chains presented below share a single source sample, sequenced in a study of shared clonotypes between healthy human individuals (dated by TCRdb to 2020 to 2022). Library method: the immunoSEQ multiplex PCR assay. What TCRdb holds here is the immuneACCESS table cut down to in-frame rearrangements. Part of the clones is not present; checked against another copy, under half of the missing clones reflect an unresolved V gene, and the others are unexplained. The sample profile shows around 2,000,000 clones; about 93% of them were found once. The ten largest clones capture under 2% of the sample. CD8 naive samples consisted of CD45RO-negative cells that were positively selected for CCR7, yielding a CD45RA+CCR7+ population without TemRA cells. Sequencing was performed on naive CD8+ T cells from PBMCs. The cell subset or site label here, explained by the study, means: CD45RA+CCR7+. These receptors were taken from a young man in good health. Some clones in this sample may be carry-over from other donors' samples.

This rearrangement joins TRBV28 to TRBJ1-1; 11 positions match TRBD1. Per the germline V gene, CDR1 is MDHEN and CDR2 is SYDVKM. The junction had 9 bases not matched to a gene; V was cut back by 5 bases and J by 4 bases. The CDR3 totals 16 residues. The CDR3 loop is CASSPRTGGKSTEAFF. Written as DNA, the CDR3 is TGTGCCAGCAGTCCGCGGACAGGGGGCAAGAGCACTGAAGCTTTCTTT.

A remark on this clone: This sample includes further DNA sequences coding for the same CDR3. This chain uses TRBV9 with TRBJ2-1; perhaps TRBD2 as D (6 bases). The CDR3 totals 13 residues. Trimming took off 2 bases at V and 9 bases at J, with 12 bases between the two ends. Germline assignment: CDR1 SGDLS and CDR2 YYNGEE. The CDR3 DNA sequence: TGTGCCAGCAGCGTGGCAGGAGGGCGTGAGCAGTTCTTC. Protein: CASSVAGGREQFF.

The chain employs TRBV4-3 and TRBJ1-4; D gene ambiguous. The CDR3 consists of 14 residues. Germline V CDR1 and CDR2: LGHNA, YSLEER. V was cut by 0 bases and J by 4 bases, with 6 bases left in between. CDR3 nucleotides: TGCGCCAGCAGCCAAGATCGGTTTAATGAAAAACTGTTTTTT. Its translation: CASSQDRFNEKLFF.

The chain joins TRBV4-2 to TRBJ2-1; TRBD2 aligns across 7 bases. With 0 bases clipped from V and 6 bases from J, the junction kept 11 bases outside the gene matches. CDR3 size: 17 residues. Germline assignment: CDR1 LGHNA and CDR2 YNFKEQ. The CDR3: CASSQDDPAGESNEQFF. The CDR3 nucleotides read TGTGCCAGCAGCCAAGATGACCCTGCGGGGGAAAGCAATGAGCAGTTCTTC.

This clone is a singleton in its sample. V is TRBV4-3 and J is TRBJ2-1; D is undetermined. V was clipped by 5 bases and J by 2 bases, with 7 bases between them. The CDR3 runs to 13 residues. The germline V gene has CDR1 LGHNA and CDR2 YSLEER. This CDR3 reads CASSDQTYNEQFF. CDR3 bases: TGCGCCAGCAGCGACCAGACCTACAATGAGCAGTTCTTC.

Details on this clone: The same CDR3 is also encoded by other DNA sequences in this sample. The chain employs TRBV19 and TRBJ1-1; TRBD1 aligns across 8 bases. Looked up from germline, CDR1 is LNHDA and CDR2 is SQIVND (reference sequence). The length of the CDR3 is 15 residues. V shed 1 base and J 0 bases; nucleotides not matched to a gene: 1. This CDR3 is CASSIGQGMNTEAFF. CDR3 DNA: TGTGCCAGTAGTATAGGACAGGGGATGAACACTGAAGCTTTCTTT.

On this clone itself: Other DNA sequences of this sample code for an identical CDR3. The chain joins TRBV27 to TRBJ1-1, with D maybe TRBD1 (5 bases). Germline V gene data show CDR1 as MNHEY and CDR2 as SMNVEV (reference sequence). The ends were cut back, 3 bases at V and 4 bases at J, with 9 bases in the middle. The CDR3 sequence is 13 residues long. CDR3 region: CASSFQGGTEAFF. CDR3 nucleotides: TGTGCCAGCAGTTTCCAGGGAGGCACTGAAGCTTTCTTT.

CDR3 sequence: CASSYGDSEQYF. CDR3 sequence (DNA): TGTGCCAGCAGTTACGGGGATTCCGAGCAGTACTTC. The rearrangement joins TRBV6-6 to TRBJ2-7, with D unclear. Germline CDR1 and CDR2: MNHNY and SVGAGI (reference sequence). The V end lost 2 bases, the J end lost 6 bases, and 8 bases lay between the germline ends. The CDR3 contains 12 residues.

V gene TRBV11-3 combines with J gene TRBJ2-5; 7 positions agree with TRBD1. The germline V gene encodes CDR1 SGHNT and CDR2 YENEEA. J was trimmed by 6 bases and V by 6 bases; bases with no gene match: 7. This CDR3 is 13 amino acids long. CDR3 in amino acids: CASSTSQGQTQYF. The CDR3 DNA follows: TGTGCCAGCAGTACATCACAGGGGCAGACCCAGTACTTC.

Here the CDR3 reads CAISSGTSGIRNTQYF. The CDR3, as DNA: TGTGCCATCAGCTCCGGGACTAGCGGGATTCGGAATACGCAGTATTTT. The chain links TRBV10-3 to TRBJ2-3, with TRBD2 matching 13 bases. The CDR3 extends over 16 amino acids. Trimming took 6 bases from V and 7 from J; bases not matched to a gene: 10. CDR1 ENHRY and CDR2 SYGVKD come from the germline V gene.

The chain combines TRBV11-2 with TRBJ2-2, with D unresolved. Per germline, CDR1 SGHAT and CDR2 FQNNGV. The CDR3 extends over 15 amino acids. V was clipped by 2 bases and J by 6 bases, with 13 bases between them. DNA of the CDR3: TGTGCCAGCAGCTTATGGGTGCTCCTATCCGGGGAGCTGTTTTTT. Residues: CASSLWVLLSGELFF.

A single count supports this clone. The genes are TRBV11-2 and TRBJ2-7, with 7 bases matching TRBD1. The CDR3 loop spans 14 amino acids. The V and J ends lost 5 bases and 2 bases, in that order; junction bases with no gene match: 6. Per germline, CDR1 SGHAT and CDR2 FQNNGV. The CDR3 reads CASSQGTVTYEQYF. The CDR3 nucleotides are TGTGCCAGCAGCCAAGGGACAGTCACCTACGAGCAGTACTTC.

V usage is TRBV6-5 and J usage is TRBJ2-5; D is uncertain. The CDR3 is 14 residues long. Germline V gene data show CDR1 as MNHEY and CDR2 as SVGAGI. Trimming pared 4 bases from V and 1 base from J, leaving 10 bases between. The CDR3 here is CASSSTGIQETQYF. As DNA, the CDR3 is TGTGCCAGCAGTTCGACCGGTATCCAAGAGACCCAGTACTTC.

The CDR3 region has the DNA TGTGCCAGCAGCTGGCACCAGAGCTCCTACGAGCAGTACTTC. This encodes CASSWHQSSYEQYF. This chain joins TRBV5-6 and TRBJ2-7; D uncertain. V shed 3 bases and J shed 0 bases, with 10 bases lying between them. The CDR3 has 14 amino acids. The germline CDR1 and CDR2 sequences are SGHDT and YYEEEE.

This chain joins TRBV5-6 and TRBJ2-7; possibly TRBD1 for D (6 bases). The CDR3 has 14 amino acids. The V and J ends lost 4 bases and 0 bases respectively, with 11 bases between them. Germline V CDR1 and CDR2: SGHDT, YYEEEE. The CDR3 DNA is TGTGCCAGCAGCGGGACGGGACACTCCTACGAGCAGTACTTC. Residues: CASSGTGHSYEQYF.

This chain links TRBV28 with TRBJ2-1; 8 nucleotides line up with TRBD1. The V segment lost 6 bases and the J segment 2 bases; nucleotides outside the gene matches: 9. Looked up from germline, CDR1 is MDHEN and CDR2 is SYDVKM. This CDR3 spans 16 amino acids. The CDR3 DNA follows: TGTGCCAGCAGAGATTTCGGACAGGGCGCCTACAATGAGCAGTTCTTC. Protein sequence: CASRDFGQGAYNEQFF.